This TCR beta chain was obtained from a study of response to subunit inactivated influenza vaccine. The sample holds a few counts of this clonotype. Antigen: not known. TCRdb reanalysed the RT-PCR reads using MiXCR and keeps one entry per CDR3 protein. The sample has some 500,000 distinct CDR3 sequences, under 15% seen once. General study findings and limits: After each seasonal influenza vaccination, few new T cells are recruited, the authors suggested.

Germline loops: CDR1 MNHNS, CDR2 SASEGT. There are 14 residues in the CDR3. The V gene lost 6 bases and the J gene lost 0 bases, with 12 bases spanning the gap. The input for sequencing was PBMCs from blood, taken about 40 days after vaccination. This chain uses TRBV6-1 with TRBJ2-7; D tentatively reads TRBD1 or TRBD2 (5 bases each). This receptor was obtained from a man in his fifties who received an inactivated influenza vaccine. CDR3 DNA sequence: TGTGCCAGCAGACGGGGCATGAGCTCCTACGAGCAGTACTTC. Protein product: CASRRGMSSYEQYF.